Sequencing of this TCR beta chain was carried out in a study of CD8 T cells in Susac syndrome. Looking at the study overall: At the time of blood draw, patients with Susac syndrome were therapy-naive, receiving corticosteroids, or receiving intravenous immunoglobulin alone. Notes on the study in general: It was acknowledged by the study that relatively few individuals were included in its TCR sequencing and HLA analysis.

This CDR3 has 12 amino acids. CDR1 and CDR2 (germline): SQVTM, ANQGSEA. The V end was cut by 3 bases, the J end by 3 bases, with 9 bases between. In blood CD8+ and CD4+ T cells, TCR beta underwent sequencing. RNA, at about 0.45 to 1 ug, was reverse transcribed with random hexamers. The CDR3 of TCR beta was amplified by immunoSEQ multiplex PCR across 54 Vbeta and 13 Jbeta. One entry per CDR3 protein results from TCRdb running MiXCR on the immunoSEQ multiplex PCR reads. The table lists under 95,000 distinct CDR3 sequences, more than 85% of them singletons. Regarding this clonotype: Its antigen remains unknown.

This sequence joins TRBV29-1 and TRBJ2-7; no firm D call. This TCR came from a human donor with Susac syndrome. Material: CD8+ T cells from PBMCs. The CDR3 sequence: CSVEAIGYEQYF. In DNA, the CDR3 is TGCAGCGTTGAGGCGATCGGCTACGAGCAGTACTTC.